The source of this TCR beta chain is a study of tumor and adjacent non-tumor tissue in lung cancer. Study details: Histology: about a dozen adenocarcinoma, a couple of squamous cell carcinoma, 1 small cell lung cancer.

The germline CDR1 and CDR2 sequences are SQVTM and ANQGSEA. The CDR3 sequence is 14 residues long. RNA was extracted from bulk tissue without any cell sorting. This clonotype appeared a single time. The junction departs from germline at one end; a sequencing error may be responsible. The library came from three nested PCR rounds adapted from ARM-PCR protocols. TCRdb processed the multiplex PCR reads anew with MiXCR; each CDR3 protein has one entry. Among over 60,000 distinct CDR3 sequences listed, 75% to 90% were seen once. The receptor's source is a woman between 50 and 59 years old with non-small cell lung cancer. Sequencing input: lung tumor tissue. The chain recombines TRBV29-1 with TRBJ2-2, with TRBD1 identical over 7 bases. CDR3 amino acids: CGVRQGGDTGELFF. Here the CDR3 DNA reads TGCGGCGTCCGACAGGGTGGTGACACCGGGGAACTGTTTTTT.